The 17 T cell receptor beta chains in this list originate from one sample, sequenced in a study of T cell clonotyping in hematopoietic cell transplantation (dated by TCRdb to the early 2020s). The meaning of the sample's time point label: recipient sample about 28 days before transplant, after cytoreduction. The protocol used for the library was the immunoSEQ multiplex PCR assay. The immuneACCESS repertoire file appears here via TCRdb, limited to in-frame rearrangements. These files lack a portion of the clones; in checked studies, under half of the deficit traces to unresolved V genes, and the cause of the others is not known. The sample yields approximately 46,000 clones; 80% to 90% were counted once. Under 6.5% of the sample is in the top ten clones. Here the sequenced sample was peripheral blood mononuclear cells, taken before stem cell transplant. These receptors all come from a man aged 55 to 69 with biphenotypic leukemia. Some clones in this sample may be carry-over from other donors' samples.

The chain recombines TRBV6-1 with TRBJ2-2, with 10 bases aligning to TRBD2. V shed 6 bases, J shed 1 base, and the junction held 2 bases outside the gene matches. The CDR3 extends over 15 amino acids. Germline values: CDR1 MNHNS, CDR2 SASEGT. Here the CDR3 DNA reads TGTGCCAGCAGGATAGCGGGAGGGAACACCGGGGAGCTGTTTTTT. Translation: CASRIAGGNTGELFF.

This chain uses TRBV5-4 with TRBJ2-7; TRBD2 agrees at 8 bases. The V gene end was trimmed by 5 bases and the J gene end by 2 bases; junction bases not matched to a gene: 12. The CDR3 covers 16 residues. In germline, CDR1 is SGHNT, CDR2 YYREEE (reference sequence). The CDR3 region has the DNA TGTGCCAGCAGTTTAGAACTAGCGGCGATTACCTACGAGCAGTACTTC. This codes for CASSLELAAITYEQYF.

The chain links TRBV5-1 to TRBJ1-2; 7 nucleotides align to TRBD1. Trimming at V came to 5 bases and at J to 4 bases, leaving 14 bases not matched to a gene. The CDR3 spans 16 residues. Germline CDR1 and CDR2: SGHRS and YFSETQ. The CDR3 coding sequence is TGCGCCAGCAGACAGACCAGACAGGGTTTCGGCTATGGCTACACCTTC. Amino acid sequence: CASRQTRQGFGYGYTF.

As DNA, the CDR3 is TGTGCCAGCAGTGATAGGGACAGGGGGGGCTATGGCTACACCTTC. Translated: CASSDRDRGGYGYTF. The V call is TRBV6-1, the J call TRBJ1-2, with 11 nucleotides matching TRBD1. Germline CDR1 reads MNHNS; CDR2 reads SASEGT. J was trimmed by 4 bases and V by 3 bases; bases with no gene match: 4. This CDR3 contains 15 residues.

CDR3 in amino acids: CASSIGRGLADEGETQYF. The CDR3 coding sequence is TGTGCCAGTAGTATAGGGCGGGGACTAGCGGACGAGGGAGAGACCCAGTACTTC. J is TRBJ2-5 and V is TRBV19; 11 bases match TRBD2. The J segment lost 4 bases and the V segment lost 1 base, leaving 11 bases of the junction unmatched. This CDR3 is built from 18 residues. Germline-derived CDR1 and CDR2 are LNHDA and SQIVND (reference sequence).

The chain's CDR3 is CASRDRGYEQYF. The CDR3 DNA reads TGTGCCAGCAGGGACAGGGGCTACGAGCAGTACTTC. The rearrangement links TRBV28 to TRBJ2-7, with 9 bases fitting TRBD1. Losses at the gene ends were 6 bases for V and 3 bases for J; bases not matched to a gene: 0. CDR3 length: 12 residues. The germline gives CDR1 MDHEN, CDR2 SYDVKM.

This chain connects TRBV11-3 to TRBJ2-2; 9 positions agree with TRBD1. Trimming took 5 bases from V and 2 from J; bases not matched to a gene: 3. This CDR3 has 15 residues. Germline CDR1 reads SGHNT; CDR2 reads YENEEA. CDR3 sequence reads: CASSEGQGNTGELFF. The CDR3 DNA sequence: TGTGCCAGCAGCGAGGGACAGGGAAACACCGGGGAGCTGTTTTTT.

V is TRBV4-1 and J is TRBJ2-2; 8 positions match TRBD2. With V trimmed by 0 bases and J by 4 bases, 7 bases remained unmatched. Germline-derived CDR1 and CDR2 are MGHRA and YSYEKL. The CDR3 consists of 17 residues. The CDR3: CASSQDPGTSRTGELFF. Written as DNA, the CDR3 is TGCGCCAGCAGCCAAGATCCAGGGACTAGTCGCACCGGGGAGCTGTTTTTT.

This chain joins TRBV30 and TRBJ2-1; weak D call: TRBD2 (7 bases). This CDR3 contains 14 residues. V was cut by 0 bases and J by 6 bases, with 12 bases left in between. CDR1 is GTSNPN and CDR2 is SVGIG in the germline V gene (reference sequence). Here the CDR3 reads CAWSVGGPVNEQFF. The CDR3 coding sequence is TGTGCCTGGAGTGTCGGGGGGCCCGTCAATGAGCAGTTCTTC.

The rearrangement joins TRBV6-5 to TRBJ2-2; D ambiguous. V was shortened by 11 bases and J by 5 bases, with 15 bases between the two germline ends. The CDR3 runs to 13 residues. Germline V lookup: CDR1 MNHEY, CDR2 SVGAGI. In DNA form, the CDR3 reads TGTGCCCTTGTAGGTGTATTTACCGGGGAGCTGTTTTTT. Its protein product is CALVGVFTGELFF.

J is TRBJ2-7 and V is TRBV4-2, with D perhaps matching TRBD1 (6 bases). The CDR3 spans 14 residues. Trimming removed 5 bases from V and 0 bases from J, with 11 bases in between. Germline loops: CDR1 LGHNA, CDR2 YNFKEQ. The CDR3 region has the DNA TGTGCCAGCAGCACCACAGGGTCCTCCTACGAGCAGTACTTC. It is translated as CASSTTGSSYEQYF.

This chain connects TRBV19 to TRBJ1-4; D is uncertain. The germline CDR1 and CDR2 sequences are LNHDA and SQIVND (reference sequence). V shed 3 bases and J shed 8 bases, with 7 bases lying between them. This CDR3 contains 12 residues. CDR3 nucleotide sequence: TGTGCCAGTAGTATGAAAGGAGAAAAACTGTTTTTT. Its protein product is CASSMKGEKLFF.

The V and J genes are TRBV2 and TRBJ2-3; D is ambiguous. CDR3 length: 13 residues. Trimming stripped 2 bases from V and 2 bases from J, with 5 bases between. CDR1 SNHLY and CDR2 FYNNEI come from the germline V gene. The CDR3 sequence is CASSELYTDTQYF. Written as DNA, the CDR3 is TGTGCCAGCAGTGAACTGTACACAGATACGCAGTATTTT.

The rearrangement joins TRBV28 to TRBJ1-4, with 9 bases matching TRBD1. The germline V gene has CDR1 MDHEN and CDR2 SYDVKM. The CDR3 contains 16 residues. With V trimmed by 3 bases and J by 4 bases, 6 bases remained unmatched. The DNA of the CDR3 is TGTGCCAGCAGTTTGCTGGGACAGGGAGGTAATGAAAAACTGTTTTTT. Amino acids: CASSLLGQGGNEKLFF.

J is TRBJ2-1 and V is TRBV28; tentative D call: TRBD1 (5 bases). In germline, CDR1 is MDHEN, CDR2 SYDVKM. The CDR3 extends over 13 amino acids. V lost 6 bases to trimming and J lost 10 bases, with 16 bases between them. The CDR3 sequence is CASSYRQHKEQFF. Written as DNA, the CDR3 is TGTGCCAGCAGCTATCGACAGCATAAGGAGCAGTTCTTC.

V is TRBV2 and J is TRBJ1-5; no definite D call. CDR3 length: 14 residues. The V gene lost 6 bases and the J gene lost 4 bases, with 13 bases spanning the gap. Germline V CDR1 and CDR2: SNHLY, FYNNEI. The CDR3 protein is CASRDRPTNQPQHF. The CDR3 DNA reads TGTGCCAGCAGGGATCGACCGACGAATCAGCCCCAGCATTTT.

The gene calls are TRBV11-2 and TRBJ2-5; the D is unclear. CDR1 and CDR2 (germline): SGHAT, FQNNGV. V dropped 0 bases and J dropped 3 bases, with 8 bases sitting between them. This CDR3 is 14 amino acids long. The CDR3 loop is CASSLERREETQYF. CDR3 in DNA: TGTGCCAGCAGCTTAGAACGTAGGGAAGAGACCCAGTACTTC.